Listed below are T cell receptor beta chains from one sample, sequenced in a study of blood T cells in healthy people across ages. TCRdb itself ran the 5' RACE reads through MiXCR, one entry per CDR3 protein. The sample holds about 690,000 distinct CDR3 sequences, approximately 40% seen once. The sample consisted of blood. The receptor source for this set is a man older than 75 in good health. Each CDR3 is given with its conserved first and last residue. The order of the fields is J gene, V gene, D gene, clone size, CDR3 DNA, CDR3 protein. The D gene is left open where the match is weak. Clone size, where shown, is once, few, many, or a class for clones that have expanded.

TRBJ2-4 TRBV30 NA NA TGTGCCTGGAGGCCGACAGAAGGAGTAGCCAAAAACATTCAGTACTTC CAWRPTEGVAKNIQYF
TRBJ1-2 TRBV24-1 TRBD1 NA TGTGCCACCAGTGATCGGGACAGTAACTATGGCTACACCTTC CATSDRDSNYGYTF
TRBJ2-1 TRBV10-3 TRBD2 many TGTGCCATCAGGCGCGGGGGGCCCAATGAGCAGTTCTTC CAIRRGGPNEQFF
TRBJ1-2 TRBV20-1 TRBD1 NA TGCAGTGCTAGACGACAGGGTCGGGATGGCTACACCTTC CSARRQGRDGYTF
TRBJ1-3 TRBV29-1 NA once TGCAGCGTTTTTGGGGGTGGAAACACCATATATTTT CSVFGGGNTIYF
TRBJ1-2 TRBV5-1 NA NA TGCGCCAGCAGCGTGATTCCCGACATGTTTGGCTACACCTTC CASSVIPDMFGYTF
TRBJ2-7 TRBV25-1 NA NA TGTGCCAGCAGCTCCCGCGGGGAACGGTTGTGGGAGCAGTACTTC CASSSRGERLWEQYF
TRBJ1-1 TRBV7-9 NA NA TGTGCCAGCAGCAACTTAGTGGGGGGAACAGAAGCTTTCTTT CASSNLVGGTEAFF
TRBJ1-2 TRBV7-2 TRBD1 few TGTGCCAGCAGCTTATGGGACAGCCAATTAACCGATGGCTACACCTTC CASSLWDSQLTDGYTF
TRBJ1-2 TRBV6-2/TRBV6-3 NA NA TGTGCCAGCAGTTACTCTGACAGGCCCAACTATGGCTGCACCTTC CASSYSDRPNYGCTF
TRBJ2-7 TRBV7-3 TRBD1 NA TGTGCCAGCAGCTTAAGACAGGGGGCGAGCTCCTACGAGCAGTACTTC CASSLRQGASSYEQYF
TRBJ2-7 TRBV3-1 NA few TGTGCCAGCAGCCACTTTGACGAGCAGTACTTC CASSHFDEQYF
TRBJ2-5 TRBV7-2 TRBD2 NA TGTGCCAGCAGCTTAACCGGGGGGAGGGAGACCCAGTACTTC CASSLTGGRETQYF
TRBJ1-1 TRBV6-5 NA NA TGTGCCAGCAGTTACTCTCCCTGGTCAGTTACAGTAACTGAAGCTTTCTTT CASSYSPWSVTVTEAFF
TRBJ1-1 TRBV27 NA NA TGTGCCAGCAGTTTAGTTTGGCCGGTGAACACTGAAGCTTTCTTT CASSLVWPVNTEAFF
TRBJ1-2 TRBV29-1 NA NA TGCAGCGTTGTCCCGGGACAAACGACCTATGGCTACACCTTC CSVVPGQTTYGYTF
TRBJ2-7 TRBV27 TRBD2 NA TGTGCCAGCAGTCCCTTGGGAGCGGGGGCCCCCTACGAGCAGTACTTC CASSPLGAGAPYEQYF
TRBJ2-6 TRBV7-2 NA NA TGTGCCAGCAGCTGGGCCCCCTCTGGGGCCAACGTCCTGACTTTC CASSWAPSGANVLTF
TRBJ2-5 TRBV2 NA NA TGTGCCAGCAGTGAACAGGGCTACAATGAGCAGTACTTC CASSEQGYNEQYF
TRBJ2-3 TRBV5-1 NA NA TGCGCCAGCAGCGGCGGCAGGGGGGTAACAGATACGCAGTATTTT CASSGGRGVTDTQYF
TRBJ2-1 TRBV19 TRBD1 NA TGTGCCAGTAGTACGGACAGGGGTCGGAGCATGCAGCAGTTCTTC CASSTDRGRSMQQFF
TRBJ2-1 TRBV11-3 NA NA TGTGCCAGCAGCCCGGGGCCACCTACGCAACATGAGCAGTTCTTC CASSPGPPTQHEQFF
TRBJ1-1 TRBV2 NA NA TGTGCCAGCAGTGACCAGACTCTGAGCACTGAAGCTTTCTTT CASSDQTLSTEAFF
TRBJ2-4 TRBV7-2 NA few TGTGCCAGCAGCTTAGGCCCGGGACGCGTGGAGATTCAGTACTTC CASSLGPGRVEIQYF
TRBJ2-3 TRBV20-1 NA few TGCAGTGCTAGAGGAAGGAGGACGGGGACCGATACGCAGTATTTT CSARGRRTGTDTQYF
TRBJ2-7 TRBV20-1 TRBD2 NA TGCAGTGCTCCTTCGACTAGCGGGAGACCAGACGCCGGCGAGCAGTACTTC CSAPSTSGRPDAGEQYF
TRBJ2-5 TRBV5-1 NA many TGTGCCAGCAGCTTAAGGGGGGAGACCCAGTACTTC CASSLRGETQYF
TRBJ2-1 TRBV12-3/TRBV12-4 TRBD1 few TGTGCCAGCAGTGGACCCGGGACAGGTGGGCAGTTCTTC CASSGPGTGGQFF
TRBJ2-7 TRBV5-1 NA NA TGCGCCAGCACACTAGAGGGGGGGACGATTCTGAATGAGCAGTACTTC CASTLEGGTILNEQYF
TRBJ2-3 TRBV29-1 TRBD1 NA TGCAGCGTGAGACAGGGCGGCACAGATACGCAGTATTTT CSVRQGGTDTQYF
TRBJ2-1 TRBV20-1 NA NA TGCAGTGCTAGACAGGGACATACCTACAATGAGCAGTTCTTC CSARQGHTYNEQFF
TRBJ2-1 TRBV7-8 NA once TGTGCCAGCAGAGCCCCCGGGGGGCGTATGGATGAGCAGTTCTTC CASRAPGGRMDEQFF
TRBJ2-1 TRBV20-1 NA few TGCAGTGCCGAAGATTCGGTAGTAGGTGAGCAGTTCTTC CSAEDSVVGEQFF
TRBJ2-5 TRBV6-6 TRBD2 few TGTGCCAGTGTAGGGACTAGCGGGCAAGAGACCCAGTACTTC CASVGTSGQETQYF
TRBJ2-3 TRBV3-1 TRBD1 NA TGTGTCAGCAGAGACAGGGGGCTCACAGATACGCAGTATTTT CVSRDRGLTDTQYF
TRBJ2-3 TRBV2 NA few TGTGCCAGCAGTCCCTCCCTCGCTCGCACAGATACGCAGTATTTT CASSPSLARTDTQYF
TRBJ2-4 TRBV10-3 NA NA TGTGCCATCAGTGAGTCGAGGGTAGGGGAAAACATTCAGTACTTC CAISESRVGENIQYF
TRBJ2-3 TRBV29-1 NA few TGCAGCGTGGCGCGGGCAAATCGGGCAGATACGCAGTATTTT CSVARANRADTQYF
TRBJ2-1 TRBV4-1 NA NA TGCGCCAGCAGCCGACCACGACAGGAGGGGTACAATGAGCAGTTCTTC CASSRPRQEGYNEQFF
TRBJ1-6 TRBV6-1 NA NA TGTGCCAGCACACCGGACCGCTATAATTCACCCCTCCACTTT CASTPDRYNSPLHF
TRBJ2-7 TRBV27 TRBD2 NA TGTGCCAGCAAGGGAGGGACTAGCGGTGGCCGCGAGTACTTC CASKGGTSGGREYF
TRBJ1-5 TRBV6-2/TRBV6-3 NA once TGTGCCAGCAGGACCCAGAGAAAAAGCAATCAGCCCCAGCATTTT CASRTQRKSNQPQHF
TRBJ2-7 TRBV6-5 NA few TGTGCCAGCAGGAGGGACTTACCCTACGAGCAGTACTTC CASRRDLPYEQYF
TRBJ2-5 TRBV12-3/TRBV12-4 NA NA TGTGCCAGCAGCCAATCGACAGCCCGGGGAGAGACCCAGTACTTC CASSQSTARGETQYF
TRBJ2-3 TRBV25-1 NA many TGTGCCAGCAGTGAATGGGGGGGGGCCGAGTACGATACGCAGTATTTT CASSEWGGAEYDTQYF
TRBJ2-5 TRBV11-2 NA NA TGTGCCAGCAGCTTAGCGCCTGGGAGTTGGGAGACCCAGTACTTC CASSLAPGSWETQYF
TRBJ1-4 TRBV24-1 TRBD1 NA TGTGCCACCAGTGATCTAAGGGACAGGGAGTCCTCAACTAATGAAAAACTGTTTTTT CATSDLRDRESSTNEKLFF
TRBJ2-3 TRBV12-5 NA few TGTGCTAGTGGTTTGGGGCCACAGGATACGCAGTATTTT CASGLGPQDTQYF
TRBJ2-3 TRBV6-2/TRBV6-3 NA NA TGTGCCAGCAGTTACATTCAGGGGATAGATACGCAGTATTTT CASSYIQGIDTQYF
TRBJ2-3 TRBV24-1 NA NA TGTGCCACCAGTGAACCGACAGCTACTAGCACAGATACGCAGTATTTT CATSEPTATSTDTQYF
TRBJ2-5 TRBV29-1 NA many TGCAGCGTTGGGACAGTCCAAGAGACCCAGTACTTC CSVGTVQETQYF
TRBJ2-1 TRBV29-1 TRBD2 few TGCAGCGTTGATAGGCGGGAGGGCCCAAATGAGCAGTTCTTC CSVDRREGPNEQFF
TRBJ1-1 TRBV5-1 TRBD1 NA TGCGCCAGCAGCTTGAGCCAGGGGGCAACTGAAGCTTTCTTT CASSLSQGATEAFF
TRBJ2-7 TRBV6-5 NA NA TGTGCCAGCAGTTTGAGGGCAACCTACGAGCAGTACTTC CASSLRATYEQYF
TRBJ2-1 TRBV20-1 TRBD1 NA TGCAGTGCTAGAGAATGGGGACAGGGCTACAATGAGCAGTTCTTC CSAREWGQGYNEQFF
TRBJ2-7 TRBV7-2 TRBD2 NA TGTGCCAGCAGCTCGTGGGGGGTTAGCGGGAGGGGCGACGAGCAGTACTTC CASSSWGVSGRGDEQYF
TRBJ2-3 TRBV28 NA many TGTGCCAGTCTAACAGATAACACAGATACGCAGTATTTT CASLTDNTDTQYF
TRBJ1-2 TRBV3-1 TRBD1 NA TGTGCCAGCAGCCAAGGCTTAACAGGGGCGGATGGCTACACCTTC CASSQGLTGADGYTF
TRBJ2-5 TRBV3-1 TRBD2 few TGTGCCAGCAGCCAAGATCTGGGGGGGGGGATAGAGACCCAGTACTTC CASSQDLGGGIETQYF
TRBJ2-4 TRBV6-2/TRBV6-3 NA NA TGTGCCAGCAGTTACTCGTGGGCGAGCCCCGGAGCCAAAAACATTCAGTACTTC CASSYSWASPGAKNIQYF